This TCR beta chain came from a study of blood T cell repertoires in COVID-19. Study background: The cDNA or gDNA used as material had been derived from T cells, B-cell-depleted T cells, or PBMCs.

Germline CDR1 LNHDA, CDR2 SQIVND (reference sequence). V dropped 3 bases and J dropped 8 bases, with 14 bases sitting between them. This CDR3 has 15 amino acids. Seattle participants joined during active infection and were tracked over time. Generated by immunoSEQ multiplex PCR, the TCRdb table keeps only in-frame clones and is missing some. Among approximately 170,000 clones listed, 80% to 95% were seen once. This TCR came from a woman aged 55-75 years with COVID-19, enrolled during active disease. The genes are TRBV19 and TRBJ1-6; D gene ambiguous. The sequencing input was peripheral blood. The CDR3 loop is CASSMRATLDSPLHF. The CDR3 bases are TGTGCCAGTAGTATGAGGGCCACCTTGGATTCACCCCTCCACTTT.